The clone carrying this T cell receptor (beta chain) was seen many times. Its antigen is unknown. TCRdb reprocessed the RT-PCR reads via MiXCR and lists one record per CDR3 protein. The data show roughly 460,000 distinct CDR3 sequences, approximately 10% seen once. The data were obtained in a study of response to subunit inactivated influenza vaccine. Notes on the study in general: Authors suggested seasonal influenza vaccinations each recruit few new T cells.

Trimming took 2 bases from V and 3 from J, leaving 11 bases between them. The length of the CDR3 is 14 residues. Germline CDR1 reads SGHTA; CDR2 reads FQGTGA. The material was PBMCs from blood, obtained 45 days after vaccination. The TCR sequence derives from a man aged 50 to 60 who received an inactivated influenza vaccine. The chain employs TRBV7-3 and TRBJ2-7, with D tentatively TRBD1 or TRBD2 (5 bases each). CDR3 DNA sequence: TGTGCCAGCAGCTTATACGCAGGGAGCTACGAGCAGTACTTC. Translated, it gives CASSLYAGSYEQYF.